What follows are 25 T cell receptor beta chains derived from one specimen sequenced in a study of T-cell memory formation after mild COVID-19. TCRdb used MiXCR to reprocess the 5' RACE reads, holding one entry per CDR3 protein. The table shows roughly 160,000 distinct CDR3 sequences, with under 15% occurring only once. Sequencing used PBMCs or a T cell subset sorted from them (not recorded which). The source of these receptors is a man aged 18 to 29 who had mild COVID-19 (a few samples of this study predate the infection). Cell type and time point are not known.

This chain connects TRBV15 to TRBJ2-5; D perhaps matches TRBD2 (5 bases). The CDR3 totals 13 residues. Germline CDR1 is LNHNV and CDR2 is YYDKDF (reference sequence). V was pared by 3 bases and J by 1 base, with 6 bases between. The CDR3 DNA follows: TGTGCCACCAGCAGGGACTTCCAAGAGACCCAGTACTTC. Translated: CATSRDFQETQYF.

This clonotype was observed a few times. The gene calls are TRBV7-3 and TRBJ1-2, with TRBD1 identical over 9 bases. V was pared by 0 bases and J by 5 bases, with 7 bases of the junction left unmatched. Germline assignment: CDR1 SGHTA and CDR2 FQGTGA. This CDR3 region has 16 residues. CDR3 nucleotide sequence: TGTGCCAGCAGCTTAACCCGGGACAGGGTTAGGTATGGCTACACCTTC. Its translation: CASSLTRDRVRYGYTF.

This clonotype appeared a few times. This chain uses TRBV18 with TRBJ1-6; D ambiguous. CDR1 and CDR2 (germline): KGHSH, LQKENI. The V end was cut by 3 bases, the J end by 0 bases, with 12 bases between. This CDR3 is 17 amino acids long. The CDR3 protein is CASSPRRESSYNSPLHF. The CDR3 DNA follows: TGTGCCAGCTCACCGCGGCGGGAGAGCTCCTATAATTCACCCCTCCACTTT.

This clonotype was seen many times. The chain has TRBV5-4 and TRBJ1-4, with D maybe TRBD1 (6 bases). Looked up from germline, CDR1 is SGHNT and CDR2 is YYREEE (reference sequence). The CDR3 is made up of 14 amino acids. V lost 3 bases and J lost 4, with 10 bases in between. For the CDR3, the DNA is TGTGCCAGCAGCTCGGGACAAAATAATGAAAAACTGTTTTTT. Protein sequence: CASSSGQNNEKLFF.

This clonotype was recorded a few times. In DNA form, the CDR3 reads TGCGCCAGCAGCTTGGTTCGGGACGGGTCCTACGAGCAGTACTTC. Amino acids: CASSLVRDGSYEQYF. The V call is TRBV5-1, the J call TRBJ2-7; D assignment may be TRBD1 or TRBD2 (5 bases each). There are 15 residues in the CDR3. The V end lost 0 bases, the J end lost 1 base, and 11 bases lay between the germline ends. Germline lookup yields CDR1 SGHRS and CDR2 YFSETQ.

This clonotype was counted at least ten times. The rearrangement joins TRBV7-9 to TRBJ1-5; D gene uncertain. V was shortened by 1 base and J by 2 bases, with 9 bases between the two germline ends. The CDR3 consists of 15 residues. Germline CDR1 is SEHNR and CDR2 is FQNEAQ (reference sequence). CDR3 protein: CASSLGGLGNQPQHF. Written as DNA, the CDR3 is TGTGCCAGCAGCTTAGGAGGGCTCGGCAATCAGCCCCAGCATTTT.

The chain is built from TRBV5-1 and TRBJ2-1, with 9 bases aligning to TRBD2. This CDR3 comprises 17 residues. Germline loops: CDR1 SGHRS, CDR2 YFSETQ. J lost 4 bases, V lost 4 bases, and 12 bases had no gene match. The CDR3 DNA is TGCGCCAGCAGCCTGGAACCGCGGGGGGGCCGTTACAATGAGCAGTTCTTC. It is translated as CASSLEPRGGRYNEQFF.

The chain uses TRBV30 and TRBJ2-5; D assignment may be TRBD1 or TRBD2 (5 bases each). The germline V gene has CDR1 GTSNPN and CDR2 SVGIG (reference sequence). The V and J ends lost 0 bases and 4 bases respectively, with 12 bases between them. The CDR3 loop spans 14 amino acids. The CDR3 nucleotides read TGTGCCTGGAGTGTACTGGGGACCCTAGAGACCCAGTACTTC. Protein: CAWSVLGTLETQYF.

This chain links TRBV15 with TRBJ1-5; D gene unclear. The germline gives CDR1 LNHNV, CDR2 YYDKDF (reference sequence). V dropped 3 bases and J dropped 0 bases, with 6 bases sitting between them. The CDR3 totals 14 residues. The CDR3 coding sequence is TGTGCCACCAGCAGGGATTATAGCAATCAGCCCCAGCATTTT. Encoded protein: CATSRDYSNQPQHF.

This clonotype was counted between two and nine times. The gene calls are TRBV12-3 or TRBV12-4 and TRBJ2-7; D perhaps matches TRBD1 (6 bases). Trimming stripped 6 bases from V and 2 bases from J, with 17 bases between. This CDR3 region has 15 residues. The chain's CDR3 is CASSRSRQDTYEQYF. The DNA of the CDR3 is TGTGCCAGCAGCCGATCTCGACAGGACACCTACGAGCAGTACTTC.

The chain joins TRBV12-3 or TRBV12-4 to TRBJ2-3, with 9 positions matching TRBD2. V was pared by 5 bases and J by 2 bases, with 5 bases of the junction left unmatched. The CDR3 runs to 15 residues. The CDR3 loop is CASSPAGGTTDTQYF. The CDR3 DNA sequence: TGTGCCAGCAGTCCAGCGGGGGGAACCACAGATACGCAGTATTTT.

V and J are TRBV6-5 and TRBJ2-2, with a tentative D call TRBD1 (5 bases). The germline V and J ends were trimmed by 7 bases and 0 bases, with 9 bases remaining between them. CDR1 and CDR2 (germline): MNHEY, SVGAGI. The CDR3 runs to 14 residues. CDR3 protein: CASKEGANTGELFF. DNA of the CDR3: TGTGCCAGCAAGGAAGGGGCGAACACCGGGGAGCTGTTTTTT.

The CDR3 nucleotides read TGTGCCAGCAGCCCGGTAGCGGGGATGGCAGATACGCAGTATTTT. This gives the protein CASSPVAGMADTQYF. This chain links TRBV3-1 with TRBJ2-3; 8 bases are shared with TRBD2. Germline CDR1 and CDR2: LGHDT and YNNKEL (reference sequence). V shed 4 bases, J shed 4 bases, and the junction held 7 bases outside the gene matches. The CDR3 runs 15 residues.

The genes are TRBV5-1 and TRBJ2-7, with TRBD1 matching 8 bases. The CDR3 runs to 15 residues. Per germline, CDR1 SGHRS and CDR2 YFSETQ. The V gene end was trimmed by 0 bases and the J gene end by 9 bases; junction bases not matched to a gene: 11. CDR3 DNA sequence: TGCGCCAGCAGCTTGGATTCACAGGGGGGTGTAGTGCAGTACTTC. Residues: CASSLDSQGGVVQYF.

This clonotype came up a few times. V is TRBV6-2 or TRBV6-3 and J is TRBJ1-6; D gene uncertain. Trimming cost V 6 bases and J 9 bases, with 12 bases left between them. The CDR3 length is 13 residues. Germline CDR1 is MNHEY and CDR2 is SVGEGT. This CDR3 reads CASSLQLTSPLHF. As DNA, the CDR3 is TGTGCCAGCAGCCTTCAGCTGACTTCACCCCTCCACTTT.

V is TRBV20-1 and J is TRBJ2-3, with D possibly TRBD2 on 7 matching bases. The CDR3 runs 14 residues. Trimming took off 1 base at V and 4 bases at J, with 12 bases between the two ends. Germline CDR1 and CDR2: DFQATT and SNEGSKA (reference sequence). Here the CDR3 reads CSARAGGLSDTQYF. In nucleotides, the CDR3 is TGCAGTGCTAGAGCGGGGGGCCTCTCAGATACGCAGTATTTT.

The chain joins TRBV10-3 to TRBJ1-1; the D is unclear. Trimming left V 0 bases short and J 10 bases short, with 18 bases between. The CDR3 is 15 amino acids. CDR1 is ENHRY, CDR2 SYGVKD, per germline. Here the CDR3 reads CAISESEGYPGGAFF. In nucleotides, the CDR3 is TGTGCCATCAGTGAGTCGGAAGGGTACCCCGGTGGAGCTTTCTTT.

The chain's CDR3 is CASSLETFRAFF. The CDR3 nucleotides read TGTGCCAGCAGCTTGGAGACTTTCCGGGCTTTCTTT. V usage is TRBV5-5 and J usage is TRBJ1-1; D is unresolved. The germline V gene has CDR1 SGHKS and CDR2 YYEKEE (reference sequence). Trimming stripped 0 bases from V and 11 bases from J, with 11 bases between. The CDR3 consists of 12 residues.

This clonotype has a handful of counts. The chain links TRBV4-1 to TRBJ2-1; D gene ambiguous. Germline V gene lookup returns CDR1 MGHRA and CDR2 YSYEKL. The CDR3 length is 13 residues. V was cut by 0 bases and J by 10 bases, with 10 bases left in between. The CDR3 is CASSQDLMREQFF. CDR3 nucleotides: TGCGCCAGCAGCCAAGATTTGATGCGAGAGCAGTTCTTC.

This clonotype was counted ten times or more. CDR3 protein: CASRDRDWGQFF. The DNA for the CDR3 is TGTGCCAGCAGGGACAGGGACTGGGGGCAGTTCTTC. The J gene is TRBJ2-1, the V gene TRBV7-9; 8 bases line up with TRBD1. The CDR3 has 12 amino acids. Unmatched junction bases numbered 7, after V lost 6 bases and J lost 12 bases. CDR1 is SEHNR, CDR2 FQNEAQ, per germline (reference sequence). The entire variable domain, with the rest obtained from reference TRBV7-9 and TRBJ2-1, is as follows: DTGVSQNPRHKITKRGQNVTFRCDPISEHNRLYWYRQTLGQGPEFLTYFQNEAQLEKSRLLSDRFSAERPKGSFSTLEIQRTEQGDSAMYLCASRDRDWGQFFGPGTRLTVL.

The chain is built from TRBV30 and TRBJ2-5; no reliable D call. The germline V and J ends were trimmed by 4 bases and 2 bases, with 8 bases remaining between them. The CDR3 has 12 amino acids. Germline CDR1 is GTSNPN and CDR2 is SVGIG (reference sequence). The DNA for the CDR3 is TGTGCCTGGACCATCGGACAAGAGACCCAGTACTTC. Translating it yields CAWTIGQETQYF.

This clonotype came up a few times. V usage is TRBV6-5 and J usage is TRBJ2-2, with D perhaps TRBD2 (5 bases). CDR1 and CDR2 from the germline V gene are MNHEY and SVGAGI. Trimming pared 4 bases from V and 5 bases from J, leaving 17 bases between. The CDR3 totals 16 residues. Here the CDR3 DNA reads TGTGCCAGCAGTTGGTCGGGAAGCCTCAAAACCGGGGAGCTGTTTTTT. It encodes CASSWSGSLKTGELFF.

The chain employs TRBV20-1 and TRBJ2-1; the match to TRBD2 covers 7 bases. Losses at the gene ends were 1 base for V and 0 bases for J; bases not matched to a gene: 15. Germline CDR1 and CDR2: DFQATT and SNEGSKA (reference sequence). The CDR3 has 19 residues. The CDR3, as DNA: TGCAGTGCTAGAGGTCTAGCGGAGGGAGGTTGGAGCTCCTACAATGAGCAGTTCTTC. Translated, it gives CSARGLAEGGWSSYNEQFF.

This clonotype was detected only a few times. V is TRBV9 and J is TRBJ2-2; D unclear. The CDR3 loop spans 14 amino acids. The ends were cut back, 4 bases at V and 4 bases at J, with 11 bases in the middle. CDR1 and CDR2 (germline): SGDLS, YYNGEE. The CDR3 loop is CASSITPSTGELFF. The CDR3 DNA is TGTGCCAGCAGCATAACACCCAGCACCGGGGAGCTGTTTTTT.

V and J are TRBV12-3 or TRBV12-4 and TRBJ1-1, with 8 bases identical to TRBD1. Trimming cost V 6 bases and J 4 bases; bases outside gene matches: 4. The CDR3 length is 13 residues. The DNA for the CDR3 is TGTGCCAGCAGAGGACAGGGTCCCACTGAAGCTTTCTTT. Protein sequence: CASRGQGPTEAFF.